These T cell receptor beta chains were read from a single sample in a study of cytomegalovirus exposure and HLA in healthy donors. The protocol was immunoSEQ multiplex PCR, while the TCRdb copy is restricted to in-frame clones and leaves out a portion. The sample holds fewer than 80,000 clones, roughly 70% seen once. Source material: PBMCs. These receptors were obtained from a man aged 50 to 60 in good health and CMV-seropositive. Each CDR3 is given without its conserved first and last residue.

J gene	V gene	CDR3 protein
TRBJ2-2	TRBV6-6	ATGERESGELF
TRBJ2-1	TRBV27	ASSLSSGRFWSYNEQF
TRBJ2-1	TRBV18	ASSPTLSTSGRVNEQF
TRBJ2-7	TRBV9	ASSSGPDRREQY
TRBJ2-7	TRBV7-9	ASSLPVAGAYEQY
TRBJ1-2	TRBV5-5	ASSLFTGDYGYT
TRBJ2-5	TRBV4-1	ASSQLGLAGVETQY
TRBJ1-3	TRBV28	ASSLAGLSSSGNTIY
-	TRBV5-1	ASSLGSPLSEQY
TRBJ2-5	TRBV4-1	ASSQSGGGETQY
TRBJ1-2	TRBV30	AWTRGYGYT
TRBJ2-7	TRBV10-1	ASSESAGRSYEQY
TRBJ2-5	TRBV10-3	ATQLAGDETQY
TRBJ2-3	TRBV5-6	ASSMWRLVTPDTQY
TRBJ1-4	TRBV5-1	ASSLADRPNEKLF
TRBJ2-3	TRBV27	ASSLLAGVLGGTDTQY
TRBJ2-7	TRBV5-1	ASSRDRDYEQY
TRBJ2-7	TRBV5-1	ASSLASGRPQGHEQY
TRBJ2-5	TRBV27	ASSLSAQHWKRVRQETQY
TRBJ2-3	TRBV11-1	ASSLGLTSSTDTQY
TRBJ2-2	TRBV7-2	ASSLEGPGTPGELF
TRBJ2-3	TRBV6-4	ASSDSGGGATDTQY
TRBJ2-7	TRBV7-2	ASSLVGSGYPYEQY
TRBJ1-2	TRBV27	ASSFTQGGGYT
TRBJ2-3	TRBV14	ASSLRRNRGTQY
TRBJ2-1	TRBV10-3	AISDRGTSAKKNEQF
TRBJ2-3	TRBV28	ASSLAAGGRTQY
TRBJ2-2	TRBV6-5	ASQIRLAGSGELF
TRBJ2-3	TRBV5-1	ASSPIAGVFTQY
TRBJ1-2	TRBV9	ASSVSRDNNYGYT
TRBJ1-1	TRBV5-4	ASSFRQNTEAF